Shown below are 2 T cell receptor beta chains from a single sample sequenced in a study of CD8 T cells in ankylosing spondylitis. TCRdb passed the 5' RACE reads through MiXCR, listing each CDR3 protein once. This table has under 300,000 distinct CDR3 sequences, about 18% appearing once. The sequencing input was blood, either unsorted or a sorted T cell fraction (not recorded which). The receptors derive from a male donor with ankylosing spondylitis or in good health (not recorded which).

Regarding this clonotype: A much bigger clone sits one base away, suggesting this may be a read error. The chain uses TRBV20-1 and TRBJ2-7; D is unresolved. The CDR3 loop spans 12 amino acids. Germline CDR1 and CDR2: DFQATT and SNEGSKA (reference sequence). In nucleotides, the CDR3 is TGCAGTCACCAGGCTAGGGTCTACGACCAGTACTTC. Translation gives CSHQARVYDQYF.

This clonotype occurred a few times. The chain carries TRBV29-1 and TRBJ2-3; 7 bases agree with TRBD2. After removal of 3 bases from V and 2 bases from J, the junction contained 8 bases not matched to a gene. The germline gives CDR1 SQVTM, CDR2 ANQGSEA. The length of the CDR3 is 15 residues. CDR3 residues: CSVEYGTKATDTQYF. CDR3 sequence (DNA): TGCAGCGTTGAGTACGGGACTAAAGCCACAGATACGCAGTATTTT.